A selection of T cell receptor beta chains follows, all from one sample in a study of blood T cells in healthy people across ages. TCRdb re-analysed the 5' RACE reads in MiXCR, keeping a single row per CDR3 protein. The repertoire has 1.5 million to 2 million distinct CDR3 sequences, about 35% of them found once; the top ten carry roughly 12%. Sample: blood. Source of these receptors: a woman aged 25 to 39 in good health. The CDR3 runs from the conserved cysteine through the conserved F or W. A D gene is named only where the DNA matches it firmly. Some rows have no size entry. The others give once, few or many, or a class for an expanded clone.

clone size	V gene	J gene	D gene	CDR3 DNA	CDR3 protein
few	TRBV15	TRBJ2-7	NA	TGTGCCACCAGCAGAGATCACGGACAGTCGAACGAGCAGTACTTC	CATSRDHGQSNEQYF
few	TRBV9	TRBJ2-1	TRBD2	TGTGTCAGCAGCCGGGGGGGGGACAACTACAATGAGCAGTTCTTC	CVSSRGGDNYNEQFF
few	TRBV5-1	TRBJ2-1	NA	TGCGCCAGCAGCGTACAGGGTACGGGGGGTGATGAGCAGTTCTTC	CASSVQGTGGDEQFF
few	TRBV10-2	TRBJ2-1	TRBD2	TGCGCCAGCATACCGGGGGGCTACAATGAGCAGTTCTTC	CASIPGGYNEQFF
NA	TRBV6-5	TRBJ1-5	NA	TGTGCCAGCACGTCACTCGGAGCGAGGGGCAGGGATAATCAGCCCCAGCATTTT	CASTSLGARGRDNQPQHF
NA	TRBV4-2	TRBJ2-3	TRBD2	TGTGCCAGCAGCCAAGTCCTCTCGACTAGCGGGGTTACAGATACGCAGTATTTT	CASSQVLSTSGVTDTQYF
many	TRBV10-3	TRBJ2-7	TRBD2	TGTGCCATCAGTGAGCGGGGGGATTACGAGCAGTACTTC	CAISERGDYEQYF
few	TRBV11-2	TRBJ2-2	NA	TGTGCCAGCAGCTTCGCGTCTCAGGAGGGGGACTACACCGGGGAGCTGTTTTTT	CASSFASQEGDYTGELFF
few	TRBV5-1	TRBJ2-1	TRBD2	TGCGCCAGCAGCTCGGGACTAGTTGGGTGGGATGAGCAGTTCTTC	CASSSGLVGWDEQFF
once	TRBV4-1	TRBJ2-3	NA	TGCGCCAGCAGCCAAATAAACCTAATGGTCACAGATACGCAGTATTTT	CASSQINLMVTDTQYF
few	TRBV6-6	TRBJ1-6	NA	TGTGCCAGCAGTTACTCAGGGTCGGCTAATTCACCCCTCCACTTT	CASSYSGSANSPLHF
NA	TRBV10-1	TRBJ2-2	NA	TGCGCCAGTAGCCAGGGAAGGGGTAGCGGAGACACCGGGGAGCGGTTTTTT	CASSQGRGSGDTGERFF
few	TRBV4-2	TRBJ2-7	TRBD2	TGTGCCAGCAGCCAGAGCTCCTCGGGGGGGCCCTACGAGCAGTACTTC	CASSQSSSGGPYEQYF
NA	TRBV11-2	TRBJ1-1	NA	TGTGCCAGCAGCTTAGATTGGAGGACAGAGAACACTGAAGCTTTCTTT	CASSLDWRTENTEAFF
NA	TRBV7-8	TRBJ2-2	NA	TGTGCCAGCAGCTCAGGAACCGGGGGGCTGTTTTTT	CASSSGTGGLFF
NA	TRBV6-5	TRBJ2-1	NA	TGTGCCAGCAGTTACGGAGTCCAAAACAATGAGCAGTTCTTC	CASSYGVQNNEQFF
NA	TRBV5-1	TRBJ2-3	NA	TGCGCCAGCAGCTTAAGCCAACTACGCACAGATACGCAGTATTTT	CASSLSQLRTDTQYF
NA	TRBV6-1	TRBJ2-7	TRBD2	TGTGCCAGCAGTGGACTAGCGGGCGCCGAGCAGTACTTC	CASSGLAGAEQYF
NA	TRBV4-1	TRBJ2-7	TRBD1	TGCGCCAGCAGCCAAGAGTCGGGGACAGGGATCCACGAGCAGTACTTC	CASSQESGTGIHEQYF
many	TRBV4-2	TRBJ2-1	TRBD2	TGTGCCAGCAGCCGGACTAGGGCTGACGAGCAGTTCTTC	CASSRTRADEQFF
NA	TRBV5-1	TRBJ2-7	TRBD2	TGCGCCAGCAGCTTGGCCGGGCGGGAGGGCTCCTACGAGCAGTACTTC	CASSLAGREGSYEQYF
many	TRBV29-1	TRBJ1-1	NA	TGCAGCGTTGTTAGGATTGAAGCTTTCTTT	CSVVRIEAFF
few	TRBV13	TRBJ2-7	NA	TGTGCCAGCAGCTTAAGGGGGGGAGGCAGCCGACCGCTCGAGCAGTACTTC	CASSLRGGGSRPLEQYF
many	TRBV10-1	TRBJ2-3	NA	TGCGCCAGCAGTGGGGAACGAGACACAGATACGCAGTATTTT	CASSGERDTDTQYF
few	TRBV10-3	TRBJ1-5	NA	TGTGCCACTGGACAGTCCAATCAGCCCCAGCATTTT	CATGQSNQPQHF
NA	TRBV6-2/TRBV6-3	TRBJ1-2	NA	TGTGTCAGCAGTAGGCGAGCAGGGCTCCCCTATGGCTACACCTTC	CVSSRRAGLPYGYTF
NA	TRBV4-1	TRBJ2-5	TRBD2	TGCGCCAGCAGCCCGACTAGCGGGGGGGAAGAGACCCAGTACTTC	CASSPTSGGEETQYF
NA	TRBV14	TRBJ2-1	TRBD2	TGTGCCAGCAGCCAAATTCGGGCGGGAGGGGTCGATGAGCAGTTCTTC	CASSQIRAGGVDEQFF
NA	TRBV30	TRBJ2-3	TRBD1	TGTGCCTGGAGTCATCTGGACAGGGGACCAGATACGCAGTATTTT	CAWSHLDRGPDTQYF
many	TRBV13	TRBJ2-5	TRBD2	TGTGCCAGCAGCTTAGGTAGCGGGAGGCTGGAGACCCAGTACTTC	CASSLGSGRLETQYF
NA	TRBV4-1	TRBJ1-2	NA	TGCGCCAGCAGCCAAGGTAAGGGGCAGGGCTATGGCTACACCTTC	CASSQGKGQGYGYTF
NA	TRBV18	TRBJ2-5	NA	TGTGCCAGCTCACCACTAATGTGGGGCCAAGAGACCCAGTACTTC	CASSPLMWGQETQYF
NA	TRBV6-5	TRBJ2-3	TRBD2	TGTGCCAGCAGTCCCTCTCCTAGCGGGGTAGCAGATACGCAGTATTTT	CASSPSPSGVADTQYF
few	TRBV2	TRBJ1-5	TRBD1	TGTGCCAGCACCTGGACAGGGATCAATCAGCCCCAGCATTTT	CASTWTGINQPQHF